This T cell receptor beta chain was captured in a study of post-analysis software for immune sequencing data. Study-level background: Relapsing-remitting, secondary progressive and progressive-relapsing multiple sclerosis were all included among the disease courses. Study-wide results and caveats: The F measure placed samples prepared in the same batch into strongly shared clusters. Among four to six TRBV segments more frequent in patients than controls were TRBV5-6, TRBV5-1 and TRBV20-1. When compared against controls, multiple sclerosis patients showed significantly lower normalized Chao1 diversity.

There are many counts of this clonotype. As yet, its antigen is unknown. Germline-derived CDR1 and CDR2 are SGHTA and FQGNSA. This CDR3 region has 14 residues. Unmatched junction bases numbered 5, after V lost 3 bases and J lost 6 bases. Libraries were made from TCR beta cDNA, and they carried unique molecular identifiers. It was from about 0.98 to 11 million T cells that 450,000 to 550,000 cDNA molecules came. TCRdb reprocessed the PCR reads with MiXCR, giving one entry per CDR3 protein. The data hold about 500,000 distinct CDR3 sequences, with over 35% observed a single time. Sequenced input: blood. This receptor was taken from a girl aged 5-17 years with multiple sclerosis. The chain is built from TRBV7-2 and TRBJ2-1; 7 positions match TRBD2. The CDR3 DNA reads TGTGCCAGCAGCTTTACGGGCGGGAGCAATGAGCAGTTCTTC. Protein sequence: CASSFTGGSNEQFF.